These T cell receptor beta chains were read from a single sample in a study of T cells in tuberculosis. TCRdb's table, derived via immunoSEQ multiplex PCR, lists solely in-frame clones and lacks some. The sample includes about 59,000 clones, 81% seen only once; the top ten take 9.5% to 15%. The sequencing sample was made of CD1b-GMM tetramer-negative cells sorted from PBMCs. All receptors derive from an adult woman with latent tuberculosis. The CDR3 runs from the conserved cysteine through the conserved F or W. D genes are given only for firm matches. Size values are once, few and many counts, or a class for expanded clones, and some rows have none.

j_call	clone_size	v_call	d_call	cdr3_aa	cdr3_nt
TRBJ2-1	.	TRBV5-1	TRBD2	CASSLYSGNTYNEQFF	TGCGCCAGCAGCTTGTACAGCGGGAACACCTACAATGAGCAGTTCTTC
TRBJ2-7	few	TRBV5-8	.	CASTVGGRHEQYF	TGTGCCAGCACCGTCGGGGGGCGTCACGAGCAGTACTTC
TRBJ2-2	.	TRBV6-5	.	CASMRETGELFF	TGTGCCAGCATGAGAGAAACCGGGGAGCTGTTTTTT
TRBJ1-2	.	TRBV5-1	.	CASSFGRGLSRANYGYTF	TGCGCCAGCAGCTTCGGCAGGGGCCTTTCCAGAGCTAACTATGGCTACACCTTC
TRBJ2-2	.	TRBV19	.	CASSMEGRSGELFF	TGTGCCAGTAGTATGGAGGGGAGGAGCGGGGAGCTGTTTTTT
TRBJ2-3	.	TRBV7-6	TRBD2	CASSLEGLAGGYTDTQYF	TGTGCCAGCAGCTTAGAGGGACTAGCGGGAGGATACACAGATACGCAGTATTTT
TRBJ2-1	.	TRBV28	TRBD2	CASSPPGLANNEQFF	TGTGCCAGCAGTCCACCGGGACTAGCGAACAATGAGCAGTTCTTC
TRBJ1-1	.	TRBV19	.	CASSMGQGHTEAFF	TGTGCCAGTAGTATGGGGCAGGGTCACACTGAAGCTTTCTTT
TRBJ1-1	.	TRBV5-1	.	CASSFPGREEAFF	TGCGCCAGCAGCTTTCCCGGGAGGGAAGAAGCTTTCTTT
TRBJ2-2	once	TRBV21-1	.	CASSRQGVESELFF	TGTGCCAGCTCGAGGCAGGGGGTCGAGTCGGAGCTGTTTTTT
TRBJ1-2	once	TRBV7-2	TRBD1	CASTGQNYGYTF	TGTGCCAGCACGGGACAGAACTATGGCTACACCTTC
TRBJ2-7	once	TRBV13	.	CASSSYAGTPTYEQYF	TGTGCCAGCAGCTCCTATGCCGGGACTCCCACCTACGAGCAGTACTTC
TRBJ2-5	.	TRBV30	TRBD2	CAWSGGLAGPQETQYF	TGTGCCTGGAGTGGAGGACTAGCGGGGCCTCAAGAGACCCAGTACTTC
TRBJ2-3	few	TRBV18	TRBD1	CASSPRQGGTDTQYF	TGTGCCAGCTCACCACGGCAGGGGGGCACAGATACGCAGTATTTT
TRBJ1-2	.	TRBV2	.	CASSEQRPGGYTF	TGTGCCAGCAGTGAACAGAGGCCAGGGGGCTACACCTTC
TRBJ2-5	once	TRBV30	TRBD1	CAWSVIRGLLETQYF	TGTGCCTGGAGTGTAATCAGGGGGTTGTTGGAGACCCAGTACTTC
TRBJ1-6	.	TRBV2	.	CASREQGSYNSPLHF	TGTGCCAGCAGGGAACAGGGCTCTTATAATTCACCCCTCCACTTT
TRBJ2-7	.	TRBV18	TRBD2	CASSPTGGPDEQYF	TGTGCCAGCTCACCAACGGGAGGGCCTGACGAGCAGTACTTC
TRBJ2-1	.	TRBV7-3	TRBD2	CASSIRTSGQDEQFF	TGTGCCAGCAGCATCCGGACTAGCGGGCAGGATGAGCAGTTCTTC
TRBJ2-5	.	TRBV5-1	TRBD2	CASSFSGKGETQYF	TGCGCCAGCAGCTTCAGCGGGAAGGGGGAGACCCAGTACTTC
TRBJ1-5	.	TRBV27	TRBD1	CASSRDRGWQPQHF	TGTGCCAGCAGCCGGGACAGGGGATGGCAGCCCCAGCATTTT
TRBJ1-1	once	TRBV6-5	.	CASSSRGLQGGTEAFF	TGTGCCAGCAGTTCGCGGGGTTTGCAAGGCGGCACTGAAGCTTTCTTT
TRBJ2-3	.	TRBV6-4	TRBD2	CASRVGAGTDTQYF	TGTGCCAGCAGAGTAGGAGCGGGGACAGATACGCAGTATTTT
TRBJ2-1	.	TRBV2	TRBD2	CASTGRGGPGREQFF	TGTGCCAGCACCGGGAGGGGGGGGCCGGGACGTGAGCAGTTCTTC
TRBJ1-1	.	TRBV11-3	TRBD1	CASSLETRISRDRGVTEAFF	TGTGCCAGCAGCTTAGAAACCCGAATATCCCGGGACAGGGGAGTCACTGAAGCTTTCTTT
TRBJ1-1	.	TRBV5-1	.	CASRSRAGQSEAFF	TGCGCCAGCAGATCTAGGGCAGGGCAATCTGAAGCTTTCTTT
TRBJ2-2	few	TRBV11-2	TRBD2	CASTPTGGRAPGELFF	TGTGCCAGCACCCCCACCGGGGGGAGGGCCCCCGGGGAGCTGTTTTTT
TRBJ1-2	.	TRBV4-1	TRBD1	CASSQERYRGTNYGYTF	TGCGCCAGCAGCCAAGAGCGGTACAGGGGTACTAACTATGGCTACACCTTC
TRBJ2-7	.	TRBV29-1	.	CSVLLALSYEQYF	TGCAGCGTTCTCCTAGCGTTGTCCTACGAGCAGTACTTC
TRBJ2-2	.	TRBV11-2	.	CASSLVRGNTGELFF	TGTGCCAGCAGCTTAGTCCGGGGGAACACCGGGGAGCTGTTTTTT
TRBJ1-1	.	TRBV6-6	.	CASRPPRGGNTEAFF	TGTGCCAGCAGACCCCCCCGCGGAGGGAACACTGAAGCTTTCTTT
TRBJ2-1	.	TRBV11-2	.	CASSLVNYNEQFF	TGTGCCAGCAGCTTAGTTAACTACAATGAGCAGTTCTTC
TRBJ1-2	.	TRBV6-1	TRBD1	CASSSPGQGMGYTF	TGTGCCAGCAGTTCCCCGGGACAGGGAATGGGCTACACCTTC
TRBJ2-7	.	TRBV28	TRBD2	CASTANLQLAGGPNEQYF	TGTGCCAGCACCGCAAACCTGCAGCTAGCGGGGGGGCCCAACGAGCAGTACTTC
TRBJ1-1	.	TRBV14	.	CASSQDYLGQSTEAFF	TGTGCCAGCAGCCAAGATTATCTGGGGCAGAGCACTGAAGCTTTCTTT
TRBJ1-6	.	TRBV11-3	.	CASSLQEGNSPLHF	TGTGCCAGCAGCCTACAGGAGGGAAATTCACCCCTCCACTTT
TRBJ1-6	.	TRBV7-6	TRBD1	CASSRGTVGSPLHF	TGTGCCAGCAGCCGTGGGACAGTGGGGTCACCCCTCCACTTT
TRBJ1-4	.	TRBV18	.	CASSPRQTNEKLFF	TGTGCCAGCTCACCGAGGCAGACTAATGAAAAACTGTTTTTT
TRBJ1-3	.	TRBV18	.	CASSPERAGNTIYF	TGTGCCAGCTCACCCGAGAGGGCTGGAAACACCATATATTTT
TRBJ1-3	.	TRBV28	.	CASSLRGQLSGNTIYF	TGTGCCAGCAGTTTGCGCGGGCAACTCTCTGGAAACACCATATATTTT
TRBJ2-4	.	TRBV28	.	CASSSLNIQYF	TGTGCCAGCAGTTCTTTAAACATTCAGTACTTC
TRBJ2-4	.	TRBV10-1	.	CASSEGGAGKTIQYF	TGCGCCAGCAGTGAGGGGGGCGCAGGAAAAACAATTCAGTACTTC
TRBJ2-3	.	TRBV28	TRBD2	CASSLREAGGTDTQYF	TGTGCCAGCAGTTTACGAGAAGCGGGGGGTACAGATACGCAGTATTTT
TRBJ1-1	once	TRBV27	.	CASSWTAGAGTEAFF	TGTGCCAGCAGTTGGACAGCGGGAGCGGGCACTGAAGCTTTCTTT
TRBJ2-3	.	TRBV5-1	.	CASSPPGLGTDTQYF	TGCGCCAGCAGCCCACCGGGACTCGGCACAGATACGCAGTATTTT
TRBJ1-1	.	TRBV28	TRBD1	CASRYSGGGGAEAFF	TGTGCCAGCAGGTACTCAGGGGGCGGAGGCGCTGAAGCTTTCTTT
TRBJ1-1	.	TRBV28	.	CASSLSAGRGTEAFF	TGTGCCAGCAGTTTAAGTGCAGGGAGGGGGACTGAAGCTTTCTTT
TRBJ2-7	.	TRBV19	TRBD1	CASSMFPGQGARERYF	TGTGCCAGTAGCATGTTCCCGGGACAGGGGGCGAGGGAGCGGTACTTC
TRBJ2-7	few	TRBV28	.	CASSKGGRGDYEQYF	TGTGCCAGCAGTAAAGGGGGTCGGGGGGATTACGAGCAGTACTTC
TRBJ2-3	.	TRBV28	TRBD2	CASSSLAGTDTQYF	TGTGCCAGCAGTTCACTAGCGGGAACAGATACGCAGTATTTT
TRBJ1-2	.	TRBV28	.	CASSFTSGGALGYTF	TGTGCCAGCAGTTTCACCTCGGGGGGGGCGCTTGGCTACACCTTC